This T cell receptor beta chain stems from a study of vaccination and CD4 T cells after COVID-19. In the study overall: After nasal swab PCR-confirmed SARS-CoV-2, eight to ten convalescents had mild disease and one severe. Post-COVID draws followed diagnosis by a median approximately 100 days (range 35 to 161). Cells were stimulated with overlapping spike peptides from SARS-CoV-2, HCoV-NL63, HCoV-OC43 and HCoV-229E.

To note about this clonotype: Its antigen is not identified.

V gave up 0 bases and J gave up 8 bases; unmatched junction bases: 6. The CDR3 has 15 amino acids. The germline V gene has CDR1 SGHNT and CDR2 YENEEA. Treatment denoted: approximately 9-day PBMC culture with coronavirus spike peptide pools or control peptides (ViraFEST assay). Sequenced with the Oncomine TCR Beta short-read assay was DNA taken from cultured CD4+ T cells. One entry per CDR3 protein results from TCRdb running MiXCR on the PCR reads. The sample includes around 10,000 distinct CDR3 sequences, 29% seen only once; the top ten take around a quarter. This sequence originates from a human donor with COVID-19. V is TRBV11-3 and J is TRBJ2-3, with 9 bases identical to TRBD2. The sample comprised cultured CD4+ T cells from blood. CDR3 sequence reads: CASSLEGGGGATQYF. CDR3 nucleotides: TGTGCCAGCAGCTTAGAAGGCGGCGGGGGGGCTACGCAGTATTTT.